The clone carrying this T cell receptor beta chain showed up just once. Its antigen is not identified. These data originate in a study of post-analysis software for immune sequencing data. Findings and limits, study-wide: Controls had lower frequencies than patients of four or five TRBV segments, which included TRBV5-6, TRBV5-1 and TRBV20-1.

CDR1 is MNHNS and CDR2 is SASEGT in the germline V gene. The CDR3 extends over 15 amino acids. Unique molecular identifiers were built into the TCR beta cDNA libraries. MiXCR was run by TCRdb on the PCR reads, yielding one entry per CDR3 protein. This sample has approximately 350,000 distinct CDR3 sequences; roughly 36% occur once, and the top ten carry around 15%. The sample was blood. The chain has TRBV6-1 and TRBJ2-7; perhaps TRBD1 as D (6 bases). The closer fit of TRBJ2-5 to the DNA end suggests the J call may be wrong. This receptor was identified in a girl aged 5 to 17 with multiple sclerosis. The CDR3, as DNA: TGTGCCAGCAGTGAAGAACAGGGATACCAAGAGACCCAGTACTTC. It is translated as CASSEEQGYQETQYF.